A selection of T cell receptor beta chains follows, all from one sample in a study of cytomegalovirus exposure and HLA in healthy donors. Clones were read by immunoSEQ multiplex PCR, and TCRdb kept only the in-frame ones, dropping some. The table includes 150,000 or so clones, 70% to 90% detected once. Sequencing was performed on PBMCs. The receptors were sampled from a man between 18 and 35 years old in good health and CMV-seropositive. CDR3s include the opening cysteine and the closing phenylalanine or tryptophan. D genes are given only for firm matches. A row's size may be missing; if present it is once, few, many or a size class.

>NA|TRBJ2-4|TRBV13|NA
CASSWVTGNLAKNIQYF
TGTGCCAGCAGCTGGGTAACAGGGAACCTAGCCAAAAACATTCAGTACTTC
>few|TRBJ1-6|TRBV27|NA
CASSLWGRGGSYNSPLHF
TGTGCCAGCAGTTTATGGGGGAGGGGGGGCTCCTATAATTCACCCCTCCACTTT
>NA|TRBJ1-3|TRBV19|NA
CASSITGAGNTIYF
TGTGCCAGTAGTATAACGGGGGCTGGAAACACCATATATTTT
>NA|TRBJ2-1|TRBV5-1|NA
CASSLSLVGYNEQFF
TGCGCCAGCAGCTTGAGTCTAGTTGGTTACAATGAGCAGTTCTTC
>NA|TRBJ2-7|TRBV6-5|TRBD1
CASSGRDRGPYEQYF
TGTGCCAGCAGTGGCCGGGACAGGGGGCCCTACGAGCAGTACTTC
>NA|TRBJ2-7|TRBV5-1|TRBD2
CASSPTGLAAWYF
TGCGCCAGCAGCCCCACTGGGCTAGCGGCTTGGTACTTC
>once|TRBJ2-7|TRBV7-7|NA
CASSLGSGAYEQYF
TGTGCCAGCAGCTTGGGTTCGGGGGCCTACGAGCAGTACTTC
>NA|TRBJ1-3|TRBV7-9|NA
CAAAGQSGNTIYF
TGTGCTGCAGCAGGTCAATCTGGAAACACCATATATTTT
>NA|TRBJ1-3|TRBV25-1|NA
CASSGAGKAGNTIYF
TGTGCCAGCAGTGGGGCAGGGAAGGCTGGAAACACCATATATTTT
>NA|TRBJ1-3|TRBV19|NA
CASRTLESTIYF
TGTGCCAGTAGGACTCTTGAGAGCACCATATATTTT
>NA|TRBJ1-5|TRBV5-6|TRBD1
CASSHRDRANQPQHF
TGTGCCAGCAGCCACAGGGACAGGGCGAATCAGCCCCAGCATTTT
>NA|TRBJ1-2|TRBV27|TRBD1
CASRDRTGYGYTF
TGTGCCAGCAGGGATCGGACAGGCTATGGCTACACCTTC
>NA|TRBJ2-7|TRBV6-5|TRBD1
CASSSWTGAVNEQYF
TGTGCCAGCAGTTCCTGGACAGGGGCAGTCAACGAGCAGTACTTC
>NA|TRBJ1-4|TRBV30|TRBD1
CAWGTGTLGNEKLFF
TGTGCCTGGGGGACAGGCACCTTAGGAAATGAAAAACTGTTTTTT
>NA|TRBJ1-1|TRBV30|NA
CARRDSLNTEAFF
TGTGCCCGGCGAGACAGCCTTAACACTGAAGCTTTCTTT
>NA|TRBJ1-1|TRBV4-2|NA
CASRSGGATEAFF
TGTGCCAGCAGGTCCGGGGGGGCAACTGAAGCTTTCTTT
>NA|TRBJ1-6|TRBV5-1|TRBD1
CASRETGPQSVALHF
TGCGCCAGCAGGGAGACAGGGCCCCAATCGGTGGCCCTCCACTTT
>NA|TRBJ2-5|TRBV5-1|TRBD1
CASSTGGLTDQETQYF
TGCGCCAGCAGCACAGGGGGACTGACGGACCAAGAGACCCAGTACTTC
>NA|TRBJ1-1|TRBV5-6|NA
CASSPGRGFSDTEAFF
TGTGCCAGCAGCCCTGGAAGGGGCTTTTCGGACACTGAAGCTTTCTTT
>NA|TRBJ2-7|TRBV5-6|TRBD2
CASSQLAGVSYEQYF
TGTGCCAGCAGCCAACTAGCGGGGGTATCCTACGAGCAGTACTTC
>NA|TRBJ2-3|TRBV7-2|TRBD1
CASSLDPGQGTDTQYF
TGTGCCAGCAGCTTAGACCCGGGACAGGGCACAGATACGCAGTATTTT
>NA|TRBJ2-7|TRBV7-6|TRBD1
CASSPRGTSYEQYF
TGTGCCAGCAGCCCCAGGGGGACCTCCTACGAGCAGTACTTC
>NA|TRBJ1-5|TRBV2|TRBD1
CASSSQTGAPRSQPQHF
TGTGCCAGCAGTTCCCAGACAGGGGCCCCCCGTAGTCAGCCCCAGCATTTT
>NA|TRBJ2-5|TRBV28|TRBD2
CASSLTSGVVQETQYF
TGTGCCAGCAGTTTAACTAGCGGGGTCGTCCAAGAGACCCAGTACTTC
>NA|TRBJ2-7|TRBV11-1|NA
CASSERRYEQYF
TGTGCCAGCAGTGAGAGGAGGTACGAGCAGTACTTC
>NA|TRBJ2-2|TRBV7-8|TRBD1
CASSWDRGNTGELFF
TGTGCCAGCAGCTGGGACAGGGGGAACACCGGGGAGCTGTTTTTT
>NA|TRBJ1-4|TRBV2|TRBD1
CASTQRTGGARIDEKLFF
TGTGCCAGCACCCAAAGGACAGGGGGCGCCAGGATCGATGAAAAACTGTTTTTT
>NA|TRBJ2-6|TRBV18|TRBD1
CASSPKPGQGASGANVLTF
TGTGCCAGCTCACCCAAACCGGGACAGGGAGCCTCTGGGGCCAACGTCCTGACTTTC
>NA|TRBJ1-1|TRBV19|NA
CASSINTPGDTEAFF
TGTGCCAGTAGTATTAACACTCCGGGGGACACTGAAGCTTTCTTT
>NA|TRBJ2-1|TRBV7-2|NA
CASSPGVVQFF
TGTGCCAGCAGCCCCGGGGTGGTCCAGTTCTTC
>NA|TRBJ1-5|TRBV6-1|NA
CASSEFRGQPQHF
TGTGCCAGCAGTGAATTTCGAGGACAGCCCCAGCATTTT
>NA|TRBJ1-2|TRBV27|TRBD1
CASSLSPGGPNYGYTF
TGTGCCAGCAGTTTATCCCCAGGGGGCCCTAACTATGGCTACACCTTC
>few|TRBJ2-5|TRBV15|NA
CATSRDIHRQETQYF
TGTGCCACCAGCAGAGATATCCACAGACAAGAGACCCAGTACTTC
>NA|TRBJ2-7|TRBV9|TRBD1
CASSEGAQGKRYEQYF
TGTGCCAGCAGCGAGGGGGCACAGGGGAAGCGGTACGAGCAGTACTTC
>NA|TRBJ1-5|TRBV6-5|TRBD1
CASSLGGRNQPQHF
TGTGCCAGCAGTTTAGGGGGCAGGAATCAGCCCCAGCATTTT
>NA|TRBJ1-4|TRBV13|TRBD1
CASRRYGQGGGEKLFF
TGTGCCAGCAGACGATACGGACAGGGAGGAGGTGAAAAACTGTTTTTT
>NA|TRBJ1-6|TRBV7-3|TRBD1
CASSLGQSSPLHF
TGTGCCAGCAGCCTGGGACAGTCCTCACCCCTCCACTTT
>NA|TRBJ2-7|TRBV5-1|NA
CASSQKGDVSSYEQYF
TGCGCCAGCAGCCAGAAAGGAGACGTTTCTTCCTACGAGCAGTACTTC
>few|TRBJ1-4|TRBV10-3|NA
CAISDSEKLFF
TGTGCCATCAGTGACTCCGAAAAACTGTTTTTT
>NA|TRBJ2-5|TRBV5-1|TRBD2
CASSYSGVETQYF
TGCGCCAGCAGCTATAGCGGGGTAGAGACCCAGTACTTC
>NA|TRBJ1-2|TRBV6-1|NA
CASSEALTQGSNYGYTF
TGTGCCAGCAGTGAAGCGCTCACGCAGGGAAGCAACTATGGCTACACCTTC
>once|TRBJ1-2|TRBV25-1|NA
CASSEAGGSYGYTF
TGTGCCAGCAGTGAAGCGGGGGGCAGCTATGGCTACACCTTC
>NA|TRBJ2-5|TRBV11-2|TRBD2
CASSLNGRTSVEETQYF
TGTGCCAGCAGCTTAAACGGAAGGACTAGCGTAGAAGAGACCCAGTACTTC
>NA|TRBJ2-7|TRBV5-6|TRBD2
CASSLNFRLAGGHEQYF
TGTGCCAGCAGCTTGAATTTCAGACTAGCGGGGGGTCACGAGCAGTACTTC
>NA|TRBJ2-2|TRBV27|NA
CASSLSSGRGSNTGELFF
TGTGCCAGCAGTTTATCGAGCGGCAGGGGTTCGAACACCGGGGAGCTGTTTTTT
>NA|TRBJ2-6|TRBV30|TRBD1
CAWSTGTGGAGANVLTF
TGTGCCTGGTCTACCGGGACAGGGGGCGCTGGGGCCAACGTCCTGACTTTC
>once|TRBJ2-5|TRBV6-1|TRBD1
CASSEGGKDRGPFRETQYF
TGTGCCAGCAGTGAAGGGGGAAAGGACAGGGGCCCCTTCCGGGAGACCCAGTACTTC
>NA|TRBJ1-2|TRBV29-1|NA
CSVGGANGYTF
TGCAGCGTCGGGGGGGCGAATGGCTACACCTTC
>NA|TRBJ2-7|TRBV7-8|TRBD2
CASSGAGPRGYEQYF
TGTGCCAGCAGCGGCGCGGGACCGCGGGGGTACGAGCAGTACTTC
>NA|TRBJ1-3|TRBV18|TRBD1
CASSSKGQAGNTIYF
TGTGCCAGCTCATCAAAGGGACAGGCTGGAAACACCATATATTTT
>few|TRBJ2-5|TRBV7-9|TRBD2
CASSRTSGAYQETQYF
TGTGCCAGCAGTCGAACTAGCGGGGCGTACCAAGAGACCCAGTACTTC
>NA|TRBJ1-2|TRBV15|TRBD1
CATSREPRTGGYTF
TGTGCCACCAGCAGAGAACCAAGGACAGGTGGCTACACCTTC
>NA|TRBJ2-3|TRBV5-4|NA
CASSLNQGTDTQYF
TGTGCCAGCAGCTTGAATCAGGGCACAGATACGCAGTATTTT
>NA|TRBJ1-5|TRBV2|NA
CASTIGAASNQPQHF
TGTGCCAGCACGATTGGGGCAGCTAGCAATCAGCCCCAGCATTTT
>NA|TRBJ2-1|TRBV10-3|NA
CAISDSEPSGEQFF
TGTGCCATCAGTGATTCCGAACCCTCGGGTGAGCAGTTCTTC
>NA|TRBJ1-5|TRBV19|TRBD1
CATRARGLGSSNQPQHF
TGTGCCACCCGAGCCAGGGGGCTCGGTAGCAGCAATCAGCCCCAGCATTTT
>NA|TRBJ2-3|TRBV21-1|NA
CASGGTGQSHTDTQYF
TGTGCCAGCGGGGGCACGGGACAGAGTCACACAGATACGCAGTATTTT
>NA|TRBJ2-7|TRBV2|NA
CASTFDETRSYEQYF
TGTGCCAGCACGTTTGACGAGACTAGGTCCTACGAGCAGTACTTC
>NA|TRBJ2-7|TRBV5-3|TRBD2
CARSQFSGSGAYEQYF
TGTGCCAGAAGCCAGTTTTCGGGTAGCGGGGCCTACGAGCAGTACTTC